This TCR beta chain was observed in a study of cytomegalovirus exposure and HLA in healthy donors. Study-level points and caveats: Most TCRs appeared rarely, but some public TCRs recurred in many donors. Presence/absence analyses assumed roughly uniform sequencing depth across donors, which may not hold. HLA restriction was apparent for most CMV-associated TCR beta chains in a later analysis. A later analysis linked 16,951 TCR beta sequences to HLA alleles at 0.05 false discovery rate.

The PCR employed 60 Vbeta primers together with 13 Jbeta primers. Measured with immunoSEQ multiplex PCR; TCRdb has only the in-frame clones, and not every one. The data hold 180,000 or so clones, with nearly 80% observed a single time. As regards this clone: The antigen remains unidentified.

Trimming pared 0 bases from V and 3 bases from J, leaving 12 bases between. The CDR3 loop spans 15 amino acids. Germline CDR1 reads SGHTA; CDR2 reads FQGNSA. The specimen was PBMCs. This sequence joins TRBV7-2 and TRBJ2-7, with D unclear. The sequence derives from a man aged 50-59 years in good health and CMV-seropositive. CDR3 sequence reads: CASSLALGSYYEQYV. CDR3 DNA: TGTGCCAGCAGCTTAGCGTTAGGCAGCTACTACGAGCAGTACGTC.